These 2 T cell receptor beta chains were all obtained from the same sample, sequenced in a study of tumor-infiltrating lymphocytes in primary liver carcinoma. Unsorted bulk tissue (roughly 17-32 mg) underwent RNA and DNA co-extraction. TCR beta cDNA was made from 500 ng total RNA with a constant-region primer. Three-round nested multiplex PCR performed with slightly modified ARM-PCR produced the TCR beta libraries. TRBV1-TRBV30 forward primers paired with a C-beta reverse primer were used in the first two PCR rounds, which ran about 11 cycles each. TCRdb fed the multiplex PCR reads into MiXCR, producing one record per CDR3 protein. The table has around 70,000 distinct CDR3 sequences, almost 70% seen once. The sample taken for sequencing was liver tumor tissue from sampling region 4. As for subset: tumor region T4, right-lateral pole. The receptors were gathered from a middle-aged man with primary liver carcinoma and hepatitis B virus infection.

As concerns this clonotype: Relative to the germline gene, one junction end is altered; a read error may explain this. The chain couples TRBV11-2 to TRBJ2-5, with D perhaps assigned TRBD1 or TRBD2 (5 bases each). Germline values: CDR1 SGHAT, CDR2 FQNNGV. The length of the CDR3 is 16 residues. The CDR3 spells CASRSRDLAHQEIQCF. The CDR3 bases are TGTGCCAGCAGATCCCGGGACCTGGCCCACCAAGAGATCCAGTGCTTC. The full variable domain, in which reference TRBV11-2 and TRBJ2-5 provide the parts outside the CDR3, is EAGVAQSPRYKIIEKRQSVAFWCNPISGHATLYWYQQILGQGPKLLIQFQNNGVVDDSQLPKDRFSAERLKGVDSTLKIQPAKLEDSAVYLCASRSRDLAHQEIQCFGPGTRLLVL.

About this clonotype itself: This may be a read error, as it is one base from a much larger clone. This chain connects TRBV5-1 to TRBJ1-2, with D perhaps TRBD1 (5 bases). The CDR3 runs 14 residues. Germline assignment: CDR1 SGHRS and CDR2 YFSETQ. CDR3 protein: CPSSRQGTAHGYTF. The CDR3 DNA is TGCCCCAGCAGCCGCCAAGGGACTGCCCATGGCTACACCTTC.